The rows below give T cell receptor beta chains drawn from one sample of a study of identical twins. TCRdb re-called the 5' RACE reads with MiXCR, one entry per CDR3 protein. The sample has fewer than 500,000 distinct CDR3 sequences, about 13% seen once. This sample also belongs to another study, concerning yellow fever vaccine responses in identical twins.

Input material: CD4+ T cells sorted from blood. The receptors come from a woman aged 18-29 years in good health. Both conserved end residues are part of each CDR3.

j_call v_call cdr3_aa
TRBJ1-5 TRBV6-2/TRBV6-3 CASSYLIGAGQGQEPQHF
TRBJ2-3 TRBV12-3/TRBV12-4 CASRMGGAIDTDTQYF
TRBJ2-7 TRBV29-1 CSTRQGDNEQYF
TRBJ2-1 TRBV14 CASSRTGTSGNNEQFF
TRBJ2-7 TRBV12-3/TRBV12-4 CASSKAGGGYEQYF
TRBJ2-5 TRBV6-2/TRBV6-3 CASSHRQKETQYF
TRBJ2-1 TRBV6-2/TRBV6-3 CASSYSFGTSGRESYNEQFF
TRBJ2-1 TRBV2 CASSEDRGRDEQFF
TRBJ2-7 TRBV5-1 CASSAIPGQGASEQYF
TRBJ2-7 TRBV29-1 CSVRQDFREQYF
TRBJ2-5 TRBV5-1 CASSLEGGQETQYF
TRBJ2-3 TRBV29-1 CSVRLGGTDTQYF
TRBJ1-1 TRBV19 CASSLMTGRKGNTEAFF
TRBJ2-3 TRBV20-1 CSARRPLPVDTQYF
TRBJ2-7 TRBV5-1 CASSRTSGSTYEQYF
TRBJ1-5 TRBV6-2/TRBV6-3 CASSDRGSNQPQRF
TRBJ2-7 TRBV2 CASREDGPYEQYF
TRBJ1-6 TRBV4-3 CASSQVGRESPLHF
TRBJ2-1 TRBV15 CATSKSSPGHQQANEQFF
TRBJ1-2 TRBV5-1 CASTPGQPYGYTF
TRBJ2-7 TRBV10-2 CASSEIAGWGEQYF
TRBJ2-7 TRBV6-2/TRBV6-3 CASNSGTIVEQYF
TRBJ2-1 TRBV20-1 CSARLAGALGEQFF
TRBJ2-1 TRBV20-1 CSANSGNPYNEQFF
TRBJ1-1 TRBV9 CASSPSQLNTEAFF
TRBJ2-2 TRBV10-3 CAISVDSNTGELFF
TRBJ2-7 TRBV4-3 CASSHSRGTEQYF
TRBJ2-5 TRBV6-1 CASSARLAQETQYF
TRBJ2-5 TRBV28 CASSRGGSGIEAQYF
TRBJ2-1 TRBV12-5 CASGPERQGINLFYNEQFF
TRBJ2-1 TRBV5-1 CASSSSGSTYNEQFF
TRBJ2-5 TRBV3-1 CASSPDTGETQYF
TRBJ2-2 TRBV11-2 CASSLQPNTGELFF
TRBJ2-7 TRBV5-1 CASSFDRGGYEQYF
TRBJ1-1 TRBV20-1 CSASRQEYPPAFF
TRBJ2-3 TRBV27 CASSEGALTDTQYF
TRBJ1-5 TRBV2 CASSVQQNQPQHF
TRBJ2-2 TRBV5-1 CASSPGTTNTGELFF
TRBJ2-3 TRBV11-2 CASSFNSGAPRYTQYF
TRBJ2-3 TRBV11-2 CASSLWRRGSTDTQYF
TRBJ1-1 TRBV5-1 CASSLGHLTEAFF
TRBJ2-7 TRBV28 CASSFPGRAMGEQYF
TRBJ2-5 TRBV5-1 CASSRVLGNQETQYF
TRBJ2-3 TRBV5-1 CASSFLTGGDTQYF
TRBJ2-2 TRBV11-2 CASSSPRYTGELFF
TRBJ2-1 TRBV5-1 CASSRQGSSYNEQFF
TRBJ2-7 TRBV12-3/TRBV12-4 CASSMGYEQYF
TRBJ1-6 TRBV4-2 CASSQEDGYNSPLHF
TRBJ2-7 TRBV7-9 CASSRALAGGEQYF
TRBJ1-2 TRBV5-1 CASSLKGSGYYTF
TRBJ2-7 TRBV6-1 CASVGIGLLGEQYF
TRBJ2-2 TRBV7-3 CASSLAIPGELFF
TRBJ2-1 TRBV10-3 CAISESTGWEFF
TRBJ2-1 TRBV5-8 CASRDHREQFF
TRBJ1-2 TRBV20-1 CSASGFSNYGYTF
TRBJ2-7 TRBV7-2 CASGGTSLHEQYF
TRBJ2-3 TRBV20-1 CSARDSSGSLDTQYF